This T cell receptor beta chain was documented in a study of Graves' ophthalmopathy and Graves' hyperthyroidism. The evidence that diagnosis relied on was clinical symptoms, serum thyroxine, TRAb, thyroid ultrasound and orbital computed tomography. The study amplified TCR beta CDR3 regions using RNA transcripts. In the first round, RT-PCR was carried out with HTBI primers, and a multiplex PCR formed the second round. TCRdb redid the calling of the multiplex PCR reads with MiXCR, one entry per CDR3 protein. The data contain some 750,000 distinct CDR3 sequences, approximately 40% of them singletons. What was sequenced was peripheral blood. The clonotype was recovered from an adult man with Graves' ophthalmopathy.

The CDR3 region has the DNA TGTGCCAGCAGTAGACCGGGACAGGGTCATACTGAAGCTTTCTTT. Protein product: CASSRPGQGHTEAFF. The chain uses TRBV7-9 and TRBJ1-1, with 9 nucleotides matching TRBD1. CDR1 is SEHNR and CDR2 is FQNEAQ in the germline V gene (reference sequence). V shed 6 bases and J 5 bases; nucleotides not matched to a gene: 10. CDR3 size: 15 residues.